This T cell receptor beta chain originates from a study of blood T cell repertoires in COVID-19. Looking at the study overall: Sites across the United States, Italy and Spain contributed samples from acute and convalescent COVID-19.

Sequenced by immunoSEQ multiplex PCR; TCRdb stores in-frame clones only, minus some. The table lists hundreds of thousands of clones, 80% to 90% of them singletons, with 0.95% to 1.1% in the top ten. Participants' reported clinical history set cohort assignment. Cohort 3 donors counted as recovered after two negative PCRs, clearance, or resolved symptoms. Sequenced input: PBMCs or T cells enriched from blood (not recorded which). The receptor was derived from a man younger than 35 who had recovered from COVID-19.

The CDR3 loop reads CASSLGRINEKLFF. The CDR3 DNA is TGCGCCAGCAGCTTGGGCAGGATTAATGAAAAACTGTTTTTT. The rearrangement links TRBV5-1 to TRBJ1-4, with no clear D. Trimming took off 0 bases at V and 4 bases at J, with 7 bases between the two ends. This CDR3 comprises 14 residues. Per germline, CDR1 SGHRS and CDR2 YFSETQ.